Sequencing of this TCR beta chain was carried out in a study of graft-versus-host responses after intestinal transplantation. Germline-derived CDR1 and CDR2 are MNHNY and SVGAGI (reference sequence). The CDR3 consists of 14 residues. Trimming took off 3 bases at V and 4 bases at J, with 13 bases between the two ends. Repertoires were generated with immunoSEQ multiplex PCR, while TCRdb's copy carries only in-frame clones and drops some. The repertoire holds under 30,000 clones, with over 75% as singletons. This specimen consisted of PBMCs, obtained roughly 68 weeks after intestinal transplant. This receptor was taken from a human patient who received an intestinal transplant, so some T cells may come from the graft donor. This chain links TRBV6-6 with TRBJ2-7, with D uncertain. The CDR3 here is CASSYAQGPYEQYF. DNA for the CDR3: TGTGCCAGCAGTTATGCACAAGGACCTTACGAGCAGTACTTC.